This TCR beta chain was sequenced during a study of vaccination effects on CD4 cells after COVID-19. Data came from immunoSEQ multiplex PCR; TCRdb stores just in-frame clones and leaves some out. The sample holds 13,000 to 15,000 clones, over 60% seen once. The CDR3 runs 14 residues. Losses at the gene ends were 2 bases for V and 3 bases for J; bases not matched to a gene: 2. Germline CDR1 GTSNPN, CDR2 SVGIG (reference sequence). With regard to this clone: Its antigen is not identified.

Under the ViraFEST assay, PBMC were stimulated with viral peptide pools so that antigen-specific CD4+ T cells expanded. Sequencing was performed afterwards. The culture ran for roughly ten days before CD4+ T cells were isolated. PBMC cultures contained two million cells per well, approximately 9.2 IU/ml IL-2 and around 9.9 ug/ml peptides. The sample consisted of CD4+ T cells from PBMCs cultured with HCoV-229E spike peptides, taken before COVID-19 vaccination. This receptor was taken from a human donor who received a COVID-19 vaccine. The genes are TRBV30 and TRBJ1-3; 9 bases match TRBD1. CDR3 nucleotides: TGTGCCTGGAGTACAGGGGGCGGTGGAAACACCATATATTTT. Encoded protein: CAWSTGGGGNTIYF.